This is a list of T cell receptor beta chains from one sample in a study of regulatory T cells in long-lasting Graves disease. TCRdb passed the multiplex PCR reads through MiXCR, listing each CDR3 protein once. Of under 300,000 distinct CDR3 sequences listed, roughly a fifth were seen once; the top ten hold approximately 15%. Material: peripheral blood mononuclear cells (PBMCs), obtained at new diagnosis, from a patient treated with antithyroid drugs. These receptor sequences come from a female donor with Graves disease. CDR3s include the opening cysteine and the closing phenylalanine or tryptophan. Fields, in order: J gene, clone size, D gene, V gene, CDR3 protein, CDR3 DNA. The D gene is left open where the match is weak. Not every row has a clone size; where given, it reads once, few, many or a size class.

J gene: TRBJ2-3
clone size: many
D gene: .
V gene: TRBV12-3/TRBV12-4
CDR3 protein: CASSLASTEDTQYF
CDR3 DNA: TGTGCCAGCAGTTTAGCGTCGACAGAAGATACGCAGTATTTT

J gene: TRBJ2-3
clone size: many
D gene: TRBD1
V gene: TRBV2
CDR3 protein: CASRDRGRSDTQYF
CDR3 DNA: TGTGCCAGCAGGGACAGGGGGCGGTCAGATACGCAGTATTTT

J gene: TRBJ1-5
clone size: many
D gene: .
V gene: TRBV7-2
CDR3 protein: CASSFTRNQPQHF
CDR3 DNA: TGTGCCAGCAGCTTTACTAGGAATCAGCCCCAGCATTTT

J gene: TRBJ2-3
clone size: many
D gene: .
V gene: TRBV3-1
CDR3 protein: CASSQALSDTQYF
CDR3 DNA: TGTGCCAGCAGCCAAGCCTTATCGGATACGCAGTATTTT

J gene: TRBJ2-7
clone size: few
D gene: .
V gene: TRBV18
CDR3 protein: CASSPPDTYEQYF
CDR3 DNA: TGTGCCAGCTCACCACCCGACACCTACGAGCAGTACTTC

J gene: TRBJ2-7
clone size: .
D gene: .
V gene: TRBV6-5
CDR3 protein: CASSSMVRGGSYEQYF
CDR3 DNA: TGTGCCAGCAGTTCGATGGTTAGGGGAGGATCCTACGAGCAGTACTTC

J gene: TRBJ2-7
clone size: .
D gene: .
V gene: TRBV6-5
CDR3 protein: CASSYSGREQYF
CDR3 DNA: TGTGCCAGCAGTTACTCCGGGCGCGAGCAGTACTTC

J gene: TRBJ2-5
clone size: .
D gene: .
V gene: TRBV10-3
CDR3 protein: CAISESTGTQYF
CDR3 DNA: TGTGCCATCAGTGAGTCGACCGGGACCCAGTACTTC

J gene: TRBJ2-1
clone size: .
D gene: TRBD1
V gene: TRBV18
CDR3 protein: CASSPGTGGPPEQFF
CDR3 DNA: TGTGCCAGCTCTCCCGGGACAGGGGGCCCTCCTGAGCAGTTCTTC

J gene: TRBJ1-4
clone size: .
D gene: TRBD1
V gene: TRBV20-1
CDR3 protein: CSANGDSREKLFF
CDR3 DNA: TGCAGTGCTAACGGGGACAGTCGGGAAAAACTGTTTTTT

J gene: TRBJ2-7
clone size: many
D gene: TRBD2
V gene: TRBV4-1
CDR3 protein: CASSQAGGRGSYEQYF
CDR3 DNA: TGCGCCAGCAGCCAAGCGGGGGGAAGGGGCTCCTACGAGCAGTACTTC

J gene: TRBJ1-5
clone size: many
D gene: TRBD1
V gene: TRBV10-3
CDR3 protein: CAISADRDSNQPQHF
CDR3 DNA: TGTGCCATCAGTGCCGACAGGGATAGCAATCAGCCCCAGCATTTT

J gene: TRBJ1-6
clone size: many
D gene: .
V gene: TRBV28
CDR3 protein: CASHSGGRNGSPLHF
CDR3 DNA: TGTGCCAGCCACTCGGGGGGAAGGAATGGTTCACCCCTCCACTTT

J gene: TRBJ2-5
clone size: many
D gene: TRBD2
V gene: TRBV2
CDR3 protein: CASTGTSSPSF
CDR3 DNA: TGTGCCAGCACCGGGACTAGTTCTCCTTCCTTC